This section outlines one T cell receptor (beta chain) sequence together with its context. The antigen remains unidentified. CDR1 is SGHTA, CDR2 FQGTGA, per germline. The CDR3 loop spans 16 amino acids. The ends lost 0 bases at V and 0 bases at J; junction bases unmatched: 1. The data were taken from a study of cytomegalovirus exposure and HLA in healthy donors. Study-level points and caveats: Later analysis identified several of the most significant clusters that appeared linked to common viral pathogens. Equally common other TCR beta chains were less clonally expanded than HLA-associated ones, a later analysis found. The classifier, whose performance was assessed in both the original and validation cohorts, reportedly diagnosed cytomegalovirus status with high specificity and sensitivity.

It was with 60 Vbeta and 13 Jbeta primers that the PCR ran. Repertoires were generated with immunoSEQ multiplex PCR, while TCRdb's copy carries only in-frame clones and drops some. The sample shows nearly 95,000 clones, 6% to 9% of them seen only once. The chain has TRBV7-3 and TRBJ2-3; 9 positions agree with TRBD2. The specimen sequenced was PBMCs. The receptor was derived from a man in his fifties or sixties in good health and CMV-seronegative. CDR3 amino acids: CASSLTGLASTDTQYF. In DNA form, the CDR3 reads TGTGCCAGCAGCTTAACGGGACTAGCTAGCACAGATACGCAGTATTTT.